This T cell receptor (beta chain) was found in a study of T cells in Graves' hyperthyroidism and ophthalmopathy. About the research overall: Initial diagnosis, before any treatment, was when peripheral blood was collected.

V was trimmed by 7 bases and J by 3 bases, leaving 25 bases between them. The germline CDR1 and CDR2 sequences are SGHVS and FQNEAQ. This CDR3 spans 17 amino acids. This clonotype turned up a few times. It was RNA transcripts that yielded the amplified TCR beta CDR3 regions. With the HTBI primer set, the TCR CDR3 went through a first round of RT-PCR. MiXCR was run by TCRdb on the multiplex PCR reads, yielding one entry per CDR3 protein. The sample contains some 490,000 distinct CDR3 sequences, 22% of which appear only once. Material: blood. This receptor was identified in a woman in her seventies with Graves' ophthalmopathy. The chain uses TRBV7-8 and TRBJ2-7, with D perhaps matching TRBD1 or TRBD2 (5 bases each). This CDR3 is CASTHLGSGTPRYEQYF. DNA for the CDR3: TGTGCCAGCACCCACCTGGGTAGTGGGACCCCCCGCTACGAGCAGTACTTC.